This T cell receptor beta chain came from a study of cytomegalovirus exposure and HLA in healthy donors. Study-wide findings and caveats: Indistinguishable V segments, including TRBV6-2 and TRBV6-3, were excluded. When analyzed later, a missense DCLRE1C variant was found to be linked to TCR beta V- and J-gene trimming.

A multiplex PCR was run with 60 Vbeta primers and 13 Jbeta primers. Only in-frame clones appear in the TCRdb table, and some are missing; sequencing was by immunoSEQ multiplex PCR. Among approximately 100,000 clones listed, 60% to 75% were seen once. There are 16 residues in the CDR3. Germline V gene sequence: CDR1 SGHTA, CDR2 FQGTGA. Trimming removed 5 bases at V and 0 bases at J, with 14 bases between. As regards this clone: What it binds is unknown.

This TCR was recovered from a male donor in good health and CMV-seropositive. The V gene is TRBV7-3, the J gene TRBJ2-1; D remains ambiguous. The sample was PBMCs. The CDR3 spells CASSPRPATSYNEQFF. CDR3 nucleotide sequence: TGTGCCAGCAGCCCTAGGCCGGCTACCTCCTACAATGAGCAGTTCTTC.